The source of this T cell receptor (beta chain) is a study of blood T cell repertoires in COVID-19. In the original workflow: Estimated nucleated cell counts came from reference gene primer amplification. Sequencing was performed with immunoSEQ multiplex PCR; in TCRdb, only in-frame clones are kept and a portion is missing. V and J calls and clone size come straight from that table; D and trimming were deduced from the DNA. This sample has approximately 150,000 clones; approximately 83% occur once, and the top ten carry around 5%. Germline CDR1 reads SGDLS; CDR2 reads YYNGEE. This CDR3 spans 16 amino acids. J lost 4 bases, V lost 3 bases, and 12 bases had no gene match.

Material: PBMCs or T cells enriched from blood (not recorded which). The source of this sequence is a man in his 70s who had been exposed to COVID-19. The chain carries TRBV9 and TRBJ1-1; 7 bases are shared with TRBD1. In DNA, the CDR3 is TGTGCCAGCAGCGCGTTAGGACAGGTCGAGCGCACTGAAGCTTTCTTT. Residues: CASSALGQVERTEAFF.